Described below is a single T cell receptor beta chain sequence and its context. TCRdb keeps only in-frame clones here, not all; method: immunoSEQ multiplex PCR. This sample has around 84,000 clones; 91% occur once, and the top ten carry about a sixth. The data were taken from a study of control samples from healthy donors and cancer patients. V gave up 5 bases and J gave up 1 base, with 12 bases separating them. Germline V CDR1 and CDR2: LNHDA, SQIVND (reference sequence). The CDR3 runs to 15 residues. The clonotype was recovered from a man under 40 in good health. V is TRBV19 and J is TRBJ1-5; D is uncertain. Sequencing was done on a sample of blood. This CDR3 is CASSGTERSNQPQHF. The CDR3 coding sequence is TGTGCCAGTAGTGGAACAGAGAGGAGCAATCAGCCCCAGCATTTT.